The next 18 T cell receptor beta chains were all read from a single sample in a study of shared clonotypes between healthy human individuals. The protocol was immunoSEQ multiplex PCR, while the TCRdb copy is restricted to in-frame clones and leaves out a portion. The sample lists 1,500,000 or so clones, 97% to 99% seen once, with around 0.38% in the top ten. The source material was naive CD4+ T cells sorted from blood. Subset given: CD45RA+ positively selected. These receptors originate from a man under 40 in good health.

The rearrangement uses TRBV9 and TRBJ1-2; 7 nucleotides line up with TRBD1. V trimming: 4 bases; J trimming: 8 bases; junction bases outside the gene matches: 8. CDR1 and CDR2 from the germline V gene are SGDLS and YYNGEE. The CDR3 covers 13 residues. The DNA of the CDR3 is TGTGCCAGCAGCCCCCGGGACAGACCCGGCTACACCTTC. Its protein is CASSPRDRPGYTF.

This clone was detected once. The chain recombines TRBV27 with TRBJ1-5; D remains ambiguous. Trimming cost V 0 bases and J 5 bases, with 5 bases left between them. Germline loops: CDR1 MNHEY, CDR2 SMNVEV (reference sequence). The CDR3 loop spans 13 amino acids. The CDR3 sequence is CASSLSGYQPQHF. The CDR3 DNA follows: TGTGCCAGCAGTTTATCAGGGTATCAGCCCCAGCATTTT.

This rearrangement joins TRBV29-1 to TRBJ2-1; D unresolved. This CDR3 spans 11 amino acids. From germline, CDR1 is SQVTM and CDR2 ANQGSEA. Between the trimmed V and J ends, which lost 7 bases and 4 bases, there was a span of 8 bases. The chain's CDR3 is CSAGHYNEQFF. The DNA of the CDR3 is TGCAGCGCCGGCCATTACAATGAGCAGTTCTTC.

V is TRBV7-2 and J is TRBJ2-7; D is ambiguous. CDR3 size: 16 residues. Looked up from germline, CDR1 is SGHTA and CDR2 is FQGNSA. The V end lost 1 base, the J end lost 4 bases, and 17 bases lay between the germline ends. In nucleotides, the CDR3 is TGTGCCAGCAGCTTAGACGGTTCTAGGGTGTTATACGAGCAGTACTTC. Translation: CASSLDGSRVLYEQYF. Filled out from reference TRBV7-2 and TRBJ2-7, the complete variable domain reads GAGVSQSPSNKVTEKGKDVELRCDPISGHTALYWYRQSLGQGLEFLIYFQGNSAPDKSGLPSDRFSAERTGGSVSTLTIQRTQQEDSAVYLCASSLDGSRVLYEQYFGPGTRLTVT.

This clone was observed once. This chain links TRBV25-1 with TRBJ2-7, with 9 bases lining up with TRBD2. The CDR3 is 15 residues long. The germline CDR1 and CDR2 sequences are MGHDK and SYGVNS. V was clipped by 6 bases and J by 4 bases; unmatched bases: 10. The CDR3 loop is CASSPLSGSKYEQYF. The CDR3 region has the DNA TGTGCCAGCAGCCCTCTTAGCGGGAGTAAGTACGAGCAGTACTTC.

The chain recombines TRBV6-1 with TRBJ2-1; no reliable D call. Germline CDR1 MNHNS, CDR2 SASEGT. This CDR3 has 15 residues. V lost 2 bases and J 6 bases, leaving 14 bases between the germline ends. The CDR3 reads CASSERWQPPNEQFF. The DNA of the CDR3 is TGTGCCAGCAGTGAAAGGTGGCAACCTCCCAATGAGCAGTTCTTC.

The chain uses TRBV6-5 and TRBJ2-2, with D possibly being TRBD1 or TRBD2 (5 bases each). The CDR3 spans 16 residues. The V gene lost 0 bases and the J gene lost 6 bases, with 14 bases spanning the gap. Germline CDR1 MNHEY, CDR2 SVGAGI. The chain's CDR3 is CASSYSGAGSPGELFF. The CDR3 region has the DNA TGTGCCAGCAGTTACTCCGGGGCAGGGAGTCCCGGGGAGCTGTTTTTT.

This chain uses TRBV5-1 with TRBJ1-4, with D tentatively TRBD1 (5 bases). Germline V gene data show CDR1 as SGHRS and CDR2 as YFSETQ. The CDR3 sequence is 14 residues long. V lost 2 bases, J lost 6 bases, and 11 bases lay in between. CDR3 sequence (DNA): TGCGCCAGCAGCTTAGGGGCTTCGGATGAAAAACTGTTTTTT. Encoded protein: CASSLGASDEKLFF.

The CDR3: CAWSVHSRNTEAFF. In DNA form, the CDR3 reads TGTGCCTGGAGTGTACACTCTCGGAACACTGAAGCTTTCTTT. The chain is built from TRBV30 and TRBJ1-1; no reliable D call. The CDR3 has 14 amino acids. V gave up 0 bases and J gave up 1 base, with 9 bases separating them. Germline assignment: CDR1 GTSNPN and CDR2 SVGIG (reference sequence).

The CDR3 reads CASSDTGLAGFASEQYF. CDR3 DNA: TGTGCCAGCAGCGACACGGGGCTAGCGGGATTCGCGAGCGAGCAGTACTTC. This chain uses TRBV2 with TRBJ2-7, with 9 bases lining up with TRBD2. Germline V gives CDR1 SNHLY, CDR2 FYNNEI. V lost 6 bases and J lost 6; bases outside the gene matches: 18. The CDR3 has 17 residues.

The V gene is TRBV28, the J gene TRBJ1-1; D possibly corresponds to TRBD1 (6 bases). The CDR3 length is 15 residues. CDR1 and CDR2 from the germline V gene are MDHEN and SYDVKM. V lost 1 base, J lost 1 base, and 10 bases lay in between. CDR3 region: CASSLFNRANTEAFF. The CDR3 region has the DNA TGTGCCAGCAGTTTATTCAACAGGGCGAACACTGAAGCTTTCTTT.

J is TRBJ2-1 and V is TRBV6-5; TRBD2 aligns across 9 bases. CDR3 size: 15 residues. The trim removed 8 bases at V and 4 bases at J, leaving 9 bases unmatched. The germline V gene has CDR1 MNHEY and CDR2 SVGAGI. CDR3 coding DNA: TGTGCCAGCTTCAAGACTAGCGGAAAATACAATGAGCAGTTCTTC. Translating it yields CASFKTSGKYNEQFF.

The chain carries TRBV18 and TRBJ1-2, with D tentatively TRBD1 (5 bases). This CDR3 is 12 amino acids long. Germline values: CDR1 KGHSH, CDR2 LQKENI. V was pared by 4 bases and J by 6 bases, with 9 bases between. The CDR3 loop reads CASSHGGDGYTF. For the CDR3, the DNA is TGTGCCAGCTCACACGGGGGTGATGGCTACACCTTC.

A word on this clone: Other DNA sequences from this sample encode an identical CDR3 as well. The DNA for the CDR3 is TGCGCCAGCAGCCGGGGACAGGGCTACGAGCAGTACTTC. Amino acid sequence: CASSRGQGYEQYF. J is TRBJ2-7 and V is TRBV4-3; 9 nucleotides match TRBD1. J lost 3 bases, V lost 4 bases, and 1 base had no gene match. The CDR3 is 13 amino acids. Germline CDR1 is LGHNA and CDR2 is YSLEER.

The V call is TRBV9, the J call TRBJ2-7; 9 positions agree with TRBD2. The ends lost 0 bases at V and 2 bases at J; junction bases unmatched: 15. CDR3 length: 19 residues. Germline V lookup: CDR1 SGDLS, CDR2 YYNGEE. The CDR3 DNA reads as TGTGCCAGCAGCGTAGGTCTAGCGGGGCCCCTATCTGGCACCTACGAGCAGTACTTC. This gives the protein CASSVGLAGPLSGTYEQYF.

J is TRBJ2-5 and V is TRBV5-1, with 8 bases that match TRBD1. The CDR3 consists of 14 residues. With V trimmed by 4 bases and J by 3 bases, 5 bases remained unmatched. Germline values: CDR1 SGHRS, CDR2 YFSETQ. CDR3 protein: CASSTMTGEETQYF. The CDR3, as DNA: TGCGCCAGCAGCACGATGACAGGGGAAGAGACCCAGTACTTC.

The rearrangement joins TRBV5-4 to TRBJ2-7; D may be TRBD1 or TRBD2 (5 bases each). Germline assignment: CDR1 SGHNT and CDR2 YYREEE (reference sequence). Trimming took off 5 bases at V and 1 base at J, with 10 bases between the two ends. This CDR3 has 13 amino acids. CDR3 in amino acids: CASRQWGSYEQYF. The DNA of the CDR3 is TGTGCCAGCAGGCAGTGGGGGTCCTACGAGCAGTACTTC.

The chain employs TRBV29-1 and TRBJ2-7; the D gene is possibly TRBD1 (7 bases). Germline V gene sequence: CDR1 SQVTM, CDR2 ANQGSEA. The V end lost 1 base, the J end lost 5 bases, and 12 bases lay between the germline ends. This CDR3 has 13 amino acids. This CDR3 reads CSVEGRGVNEQYF. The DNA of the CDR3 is TGCAGCGTTGAAGGCAGGGGGGTGAACGAGCAGTACTTC.